These T cell receptor beta chains were read from a single sample in a study of T cells after yellow fever vaccination. MiXCR was run by TCRdb on the 5' RACE reads, yielding one entry per CDR3 protein. Here the sample spans a few hundred thousand distinct CDR3 sequences, 3.6% being singletons. Sequencing used PBMCs, obtained on the day of the yellow fever booster vaccination. These receptors were taken from a man aged 18 to 29 who received the YFV17D yellow fever vaccine. The CDR3 runs from the conserved cysteine through the conserved F or W. Each record gives: V gene, clone size, D gene, J gene, CDR3 protein, CDR3 DNA. The D gene is left open where the match is weak. The listing skips clone size in some rows; elsewhere it reads once, few, many or a size class.

TRBV2,few,TRBD1,TRBJ2-1,CASSRDRGFKDEQFF,TGTGCCAGCAGTAGGGACAGGGGGTTTAAGGATGAGCAGTTCTTC
TRBV5-1,many,TRBD1,TRBJ1-2,CASSLVGQGVSNGYTF,TGCGCCAGCAGCTTGGTTGGACAGGGGGTGTCTAATGGCTACACCTTC
TRBV5-4,.,TRBD1,TRBJ2-1,CASRPPGQGEQFF,TGTGCCAGCAGGCCACCGGGACAGGGGGAGCAGTTCTTC
TRBV11-2,many,.,TRBJ2-4,CASSLVRVGGNIQYF,TGTGCCAGCAGCTTAGTGCGGGTAGGAGGAAACATTCAGTACTTC
TRBV5-1,.,TRBD1,TRBJ2-3,CASSPDVGTGTTDTQYF,TGCGCCAGCAGCCCCGACGTAGGGACAGGAACCACAGATACGCAGTATTTT
TRBV10-3,few,.,TRBJ1-5,CAIKGVGNQPQHF,TGTGCCATCAAGGGCGTCGGCAATCAGCCCCAGCATTTT
TRBV5-6,many,.,TRBJ2-1,CASSPRTGYNEQFF,TGTGCCAGCAGCCCCCGGACGGGGTACAATGAGCAGTTCTTC
TRBV6-5,.,TRBD1,TRBJ2-2,CASSNRGPGELFF,TGTGCCAGCAGCAACAGGGGGCCCGGGGAGCTGTTTTTT
TRBV18,many,TRBD2,TRBJ2-2,CASSSLAGATNTGELFF,TGTGCCAGCTCAAGTCTAGCGGGGGCTACGAACACCGGGGAGCTGTTTTTT
TRBV5-1,few,TRBD2,TRBJ2-6,CASSLRSGGSTYSGANVLTF,TGCGCCAGCAGCTTGCGAAGCGGGGGGTCCACTTACTCTGGGGCCAACGTCCTGACTTTC
TRBV3-1,few,.,TRBJ2-5,CASSQDTVQETQYF,TGTGCCAGCAGCCAAGATACCGTACAAGAGACCCAGTACTTC
TRBV7-6,few,.,TRBJ2-5,CASSQGHYQETQYF,TGTGCCAGCAGCCAGGGACATTACCAAGAGACCCAGTACTTC
TRBV27,many,TRBD2,TRBJ2-7,CASKSSGGADEQYF,TGTGCCAGCAAGAGTAGCGGGGGGGCGGACGAGCAGTACTTC
TRBV4-3,few,TRBD2,TRBJ2-1,CASSQGTSGASYNEQFF,TGCGCCAGCAGCCAAGGGACTAGCGGGGCCTCCTACAATGAGCAGTTCTTC
TRBV7-9,.,TRBD1,TRBJ1-1,CASSLPRDRGVLNTEAFF,TGTGCCAGCAGCTTACCCCGGGACAGGGGGGTTTTGAACACTGAAGCTTTCTTT
TRBV4-2,few,.,TRBJ2-3,CASSQDLYGGTDTQYF,TGTGCCAGCAGCCAAGATCTATACGGGGGCACAGATACGCAGTATTTT
TRBV12-3/TRBV12-4,few,.,TRBJ1-6,CASSFQTGTSPLHF,TGTGCCAGCAGCTTCCAGACAGGTACTTCACCCCTCCACTTT
TRBV24-1,many,TRBD1,TRBJ2-2,CATSDLPGQGHTGELFF,TGTGCCACCAGTGATTTGCCGGGACAGGGGCACACCGGGGAGCTGTTTTTT
TRBV20-1,many,.,TRBJ2-2,CSASDRLGHGELFF,TGCAGTGCTAGCGACAGGTTAGGTCACGGGGAGCTGTTTTTT
TRBV5-1,few,.,TRBJ1-1,CASSPRTMNTEAFF,TGCGCCAGCAGCCCCAGGACCATGAACACTGAAGCTTTCTTT
TRBV27,few,.,TRBJ1-6,CASSFGRSSYNSPLHF,TGTGCCAGCAGTTTTGGCAGAAGCTCCTATAATTCACCCCTCCACTTT
TRBV20-1,many,.,TRBJ2-5,CSADGDGETQYF,TGCAGTGCCGATGGCGATGGGGAGACCCAGTACTTC
TRBV6-5,many,.,TRBJ2-5,CASSYSQYQETQYF,TGTGCCAGCAGTTACTCGCAGTACCAAGAGACCCAGTACTTC
TRBV3-1,many,.,TRBJ2-1,CASSQDRDAYNEQFF,TGTGCCAGCAGCCAAGATCGTGACGCCTACAATGAGCAGTTCTTC
TRBV5-1,many,.,TRBJ2-5,CASSARGRETQYF,TGCGCCAGCAGTGCCCGGGGTCGGGAGACCCAGTACTTC
TRBV12-2,few,.,TRBJ2-3,CASLPPAGGPEDTQYF,TGTGCAAGTCTCCCACCAGCGGGGGGGCCAGAGGATACGCAGTATTTT
TRBV14,.,.,TRBJ2-1,CASSQRHSAVDEQFF,TGTGCCAGCAGCCAGCGGCACTCAGCGGTGGATGAGCAGTTCTTC
TRBV3-1,.,.,TRBJ1-2,CASSQPAGGLVGYTF,TGTGCCAGCAGCCAACCCGCGGGGGGGCTGGTGGGCTACACCTTC
TRBV7-3,once,.,TRBJ2-2,CASSLSLQRAGELFF,TGTGCCAGCAGCTTATCACTCCAGAGGGCCGGGGAGCTGTTTTTT
TRBV9,many,.,TRBJ2-1,CASSVGGAGTEQFF,TGTGCCAGCAGCGTAGGGGGGGCGGGGACGGAGCAGTTCTTC
TRBV6-5,many,.,TRBJ1-3,CASGGSGNTIYF,TGTGCCAGCGGCGGGTCTGGAAACACCATATATTTT
TRBV27,few,.,TRBJ2-5,CASSPTGTRETQYF,TGTGCCAGCAGTCCCACCGGGACCCGGGAGACCCAGTACTTC
TRBV7-8,few,TRBD1,TRBJ1-4,CASSFFPGGVDEKLFF,TGTGCCAGCAGCTTTTTCCCAGGGGGCGTAGATGAAAAACTGTTTTTT
TRBV20-1,many,.,TRBJ2-1,CTAQGGNNEQFF,TGCACCGCGCAAGGCGGCAACAATGAGCAGTTCTTC
TRBV12-5,few,.,TRBJ1-5,CASGPDGPISPQHF,TGTGCTAGTGGCCCCGACGGACCCATCAGCCCCCAGCATTTT
TRBV7-2,many,.,TRBJ2-3,CASTPGGGFTDTQYF,TGTGCCAGCACCCCCGGTGGAGGGTTCACAGATACGCAGTATTTT
TRBV7-9,many,.,TRBJ2-1,CASSLVGNEQFF,TGTGCCAGCAGCTTGGTCGGAAATGAGCAGTTCTTC
TRBV18,.,TRBD1,TRBJ2-7,CASSPMLTGGSYEQYF,TGTGCCAGCTCACCGATGCTTACAGGGGGGAGCTACGAGCAGTACTTC
TRBV15,few,.,TRBJ2-2,CATSASWSSPSEAGELFF,TGTGCCACCAGCGCAAGCTGGTCTAGCCCCTCTGAGGCCGGGGAGCTGTTTTTT
TRBV2,.,.,TRBJ2-2,CASSEYSTGELFF,TGTGCCAGCAGTGAGTACAGCACCGGGGAGCTGTTTTTT
TRBV6-6,few,TRBD1,TRBJ2-1,CASSSSGTGGFNEQFF,TGTGCCAGCAGCTCAAGCGGGACAGGGGGTTTTAATGAGCAGTTCTTC
TRBV4-3,many,.,TRBJ1-4,CASSQDVGGVNEKLFF,TGCGCCAGCAGCCAAGATGTAGGGGGAGTTAATGAAAAACTGTTTTTT
TRBV5-1,many,TRBD1,TRBJ1-6,CASRSDREYSPLHF,TGCGCCAGCAGATCGGACAGGGAATATTCACCCCTCCACTTT